Listed below are T cell receptor beta chains from one sample, sequenced in a study of T cells after yellow fever vaccination. TCRdb processed the 5' RACE reads anew with MiXCR; each CDR3 protein has one entry. This table holds about 340,000 distinct CDR3 sequences, around 13% found once. Sequences were derived from CD4+ T cells sorted from PBMCs, sampled 15 days after the yellow fever booster vaccination. The origin of the receptors is a man younger than 30 who received the YFV17D yellow fever vaccine. CDR3s include the opening cysteine and the closing phenylalanine or tryptophan. The order of the fields is D gene, J gene, clone size, V gene, CDR3 DNA, CDR3 protein. D genes are given only for firm matches. Clone size is shown for a subset of rows, as once, few, many or a class of expanded clone.

d_call: TRBD2; j_call: TRBJ2-3; clone_size: .; v_call: TRBV6-5; cdr3_nt: TGTGCCAGCAGGAAATTCGGGGGGAGCACAGATACGCAGTATTTT; cdr3_aa: CASRKFGGSTDTQYF
d_call: .; j_call: TRBJ2-3; clone_size: few; v_call: TRBV7-9; cdr3_nt: TGTGCCAGCAGTTCTGACTCAGATACGCAGTATTTT; cdr3_aa: CASSSDSDTQYF
d_call: TRBD2; j_call: TRBJ2-5; clone_size: .; v_call: TRBV5-1; cdr3_nt: TGCGCCAGCACCCCGGGGGGGCTGTCAAAAGAGACCCAGTACTTC; cdr3_aa: CASTPGGLSKETQYF
d_call: TRBD1; j_call: TRBJ1-6; clone_size: .; v_call: TRBV29-1; cdr3_nt: TGCAGCGTGCGACAGGGTGGATCACCCCTCCACTTT; cdr3_aa: CSVRQGGSPLHF
d_call: .; j_call: TRBJ2-5; clone_size: .; v_call: TRBV19; cdr3_nt: TGTGCCAGTAGCCCCCCGGTGGGCAGGGCCGGGCAAGAGACCCAGTACTTC; cdr3_aa: CASSPPVGRAGQETQYF
d_call: .; j_call: TRBJ2-5; clone_size: many; v_call: TRBV2; cdr3_nt: TGTGCCAGCAGTGAAGAGGAGACCCAGTACTTC; cdr3_aa: CASSEEETQYF
d_call: TRBD1; j_call: TRBJ1-3; clone_size: .; v_call: TRBV6-2/TRBV6-3; cdr3_nt: TGTGCCAGCAGTTACCCCGGACAGGGCTCTGGAAACACCATATATTTT; cdr3_aa: CASSYPGQGSGNTIYF
d_call: .; j_call: TRBJ1-6; clone_size: .; v_call: TRBV9; cdr3_nt: TGTGCCAGCAGCGTGACAGATAATTCACCCCTCCACTTT; cdr3_aa: CASSVTDNSPLHF
d_call: .; j_call: TRBJ2-3; clone_size: few; v_call: TRBV29-1; cdr3_nt: TGCAGCGTTGAACCCACCTTGGATACGCAGTATTTT; cdr3_aa: CSVEPTLDTQYF
d_call: .; j_call: TRBJ1-1; clone_size: many; v_call: TRBV6-6; cdr3_nt: TGTGCCAGCAGTTCCCATGCAGGGAACACTGAAGCTTTCTTT; cdr3_aa: CASSSHAGNTEAFF
d_call: TRBD1; j_call: TRBJ2-1; clone_size: .; v_call: TRBV20-1; cdr3_nt: TGCAGTGCTAGGCGACAGGGGAGTGAGCAGTTCTTC; cdr3_aa: CSARRQGSEQFF